This TCR beta chain was sequenced for a study of blood T cell repertoires in COVID-19. As for the study in general: Nucleic acid was either cDNA or gDNA, and it came from T cells, B-cell-depleted T cells, or PBMCs.

Germline V gene sequence: CDR1 MNHEY, CDR2 SVGAGI. Trimming stripped 6 bases from V and 0 bases from J, with 12 bases between. There are 15 residues in the CDR3. The repertoire was sequenced with immunoSEQ multiplex PCR; TCRdb's copy has only in-frame clones and lacks some. The sample records hundreds of thousands of clones, around 91% being singletons. Sequenced: peripheral blood. The chain has TRBV6-5 and TRBJ2-1; TRBD2 is a possible D gene (6 bases). The receptor's source is a woman aged 18-35 years who had recovered from COVID-19. The CDR3 reads CASSRVSGSYNEQFF. The CDR3 bases are TGTGCCAGCAGCCGAGTTAGCGGCTCCTACAATGAGCAGTTCTTC.